Below, one T cell receptor beta chain is given with its context. In the original processing: Amplification of reference gene primers provided the estimated nucleated cell counts. Libraries were prepared by immunoSEQ multiplex PCR; TCRdb keeps only in-frame clonotypes and omits some of them. That table gives V, J and clone size, and the DNA gave D and trimming. The table lists roughly 570,000 clones, approximately 91% of them singletons. The data were taken from a study of blood T cell repertoires in COVID-19. Across the whole study: PBMCs, B-cell-depleted T cells, or T cells were the source of the cDNA or gDNA that made up the material.

Seattle participants joined during active infection and were tracked over time. The CDR3 is 15 amino acids. The junction had 5 bases not matched to a gene; V was cut back by 4 bases and J by 4 bases. The germline gives CDR1 MNHEY, CDR2 SVGEGT. The source is a woman aged 50 to 60 with COVID-19, enrolled during active disease. The rearrangement links TRBV6-2 or TRBV6-3 to TRBJ2-5; 11 bases line up with TRBD2. The source material was peripheral blood. CDR3 DNA sequence: TGTGCCAGCAGTTCCCGACTAGCGGGGAGAGAGACCCAGTACTTC. Translation: CASSSRLAGRETQYF.